This T cell receptor (beta chain) emerged from a study of human T cells and chemical hapten exposure. Study-level findings and limits: High-frequency TCRs, those above 1 in 1000, stayed the same after DPC sensitization.

Worth noting for this clonotype: Its antigen remains unknown.

Sequencing started from total RNA isolated from unfractionated whole blood. Germline V gives CDR1 MGHDK, CDR2 SYGVNS. V was cut by 4 bases and J by 3 bases, with 4 bases left in between. This CDR3 has 11 residues. The library tagged individual cDNA molecules with unique molecular identifiers. A single record per CDR3 protein comes from TCRdb applying MiXCR to the reads. The table lists about 120,000 distinct CDR3 sequences, 8% to 9.5% of them singletons. This TCR came from a human donor in good health. Some clones in this sample may be carry-over from other donors' samples. The chain links TRBV25-1 to TRBJ2-7, with D unclear. Sequencing was performed on whole blood. In DNA form, the CDR3 reads TGTGCCAGCAGTGCTTACTACGAGCAGTACTTC. Protein: CASSAYYEQYF.